The T cell receptor (beta chain) described here comes from a study of blood T cell repertoires in COVID-19. As for the study in general: Material from acute and convalescent COVID-19 was sourced from the United States, Italy and Spain. Sample material is recorded as cDNA or gDNA derived from T cells, B-cell-depleted T cells, or PBMCs.

Trimming cost V 3 bases and J 6 bases; bases outside gene matches: 8. The CDR3 runs 14 residues. Germline V gene lookup returns CDR1 SGHNT and CDR2 YENEEA. Authors' analysis steps: Estimates of nucleated cell counts were drawn from the amplification of reference gene primers. Libraries were prepared by immunoSEQ multiplex PCR; TCRdb keeps only in-frame clonotypes and omits some of them. V and J calls and clone size are given by that table; D and trimming were obtained from the DNA. The repertoire consists of around 55,000 clones, with about 87% occurring once and the leading ten covering approximately 1.3%.

The specimen was peripheral blood. This chain joins TRBV11-3 and TRBJ2-7; 7 nucleotides align to TRBD1. The clonotype originates from a man in his 60s with acute or convalescent COVID-19. CDR3 DNA sequence: TGTGCCAGCAGCTTGAGAAGGGGGCTGGGCGAGCAGTACTTC. Translation gives CASSLRRGLGEQYF.